A single sample gave rise to the 23 T cell receptor beta chains below, sequenced in a study of cytomegalovirus exposure and HLA in healthy donors. PCR primers comprised 60 Vbeta and 13 Jbeta primers. Using immunoSEQ multiplex PCR, the repertoire was profiled, and TCRdb retains in-frame clones only, with some absent. The sample holds about 200,000 clones, approximately 85% seen once. Sample: PBMCs. The receptors were sampled from a woman in her fifties or sixties in good health and CMV-seronegative.

This chain joins TRBV6-5 and TRBJ2-1; D unresolved. The CDR3 sequence is 15 residues long. Germline CDR1 MNHEY, CDR2 SVGAGI. Trimming removed 5 bases from V and 0 bases from J, with 11 bases in between. CDR3 loop: CASSPDSSSYNEQFF. The DNA for the CDR3 is TGTGCCAGCAGTCCCGACTCCAGCTCCTACAATGAGCAGTTCTTC.

The chain recombines TRBV29-1 with TRBJ1-1; 9 positions match TRBD1. V dropped 6 bases and J dropped 4; count of bases not matched to a gene: 9. The CDR3 is made up of 14 amino acids. CDR1 is SQVTM, CDR2 ANQGSEA, per germline. Written as DNA, the CDR3 is TGCAGCGTGAACCGGGACAGGGCAAGCACTGAAGCTTTCTTT. Protein sequence: CSVNRDRASTEAFF.

V is TRBV28 and J is TRBJ1-2; D is perhaps TRBD1 (6 bases). Germline assignment: CDR1 MDHEN and CDR2 SYDVKM. This CDR3 is built from 16 residues. The ends were cut back, 7 bases at V and 5 bases at J, with 23 bases in the middle. CDR3 amino acids: CASTKSQTGIWYGYTF. CDR3 DNA: TGTGCCAGCACAAAGTCGCAAACAGGGATTTGGTATGGCTACACCTTC.

V is TRBV5-1 and J is TRBJ1-5, with D maybe TRBD1 (5 bases). Trimming removed 1 base from V and 6 bases from J, with 11 bases in between. The CDR3 length is 14 residues. Germline V gene lookup returns CDR1 SGHRS and CDR2 YFSETQ. The CDR3 nucleotides are TGCGCCAGCAGCTTGAACGGGGGTTTTCAGCCCCAGCATTTT. Translated, it gives CASSLNGGFQPQHF.

This chain uses TRBV7-2 with TRBJ2-7, with D unresolved. The CDR3 spans 13 residues. V was trimmed by 1 base and J by 4 bases, leaving 8 bases between them. Germline V gives CDR1 SGHTA, CDR2 FQGNSA. CDR3 region: CASSLDTDYEQYF. For the CDR3, the DNA is TGTGCCAGCAGCTTAGATACAGATTACGAGCAGTACTTC. The full variable domain, its missing parts supplied by reference TRBV7-2 and TRBJ2-7, is GAGVSQSPSNKVTEKGKDVELRCDPISGHTALYWYRQSLGQGLEFLIYFQGNSAPDKSGLPSDRFSAERTGGSVSTLTIQRTQQEDSAVYLCASSLDTDYEQYFGPGTRLTVT.

The chain employs TRBV5-4 and TRBJ1-6, with 7 bases identical to TRBD1. After removal of 4 bases from V and 9 bases from J, the junction contained 10 bases not matched to a gene. Germline V lookup: CDR1 SGHNT, CDR2 YYREEE (reference sequence). There are 15 residues in the CDR3. Written as DNA, the CDR3 is TGTGCCAGCAGCCCAAGGGGGCAGGGGCTTTCACCCCTCCACTTT. It codes for CASSPRGQGLSPLHF.

This clone occurred a few times. V usage is TRBV18 and J usage is TRBJ2-4; 8 bases match TRBD1. After removal of 3 bases from V and 6 bases from J, the junction contained 4 bases not matched to a gene. Germline assignment: CDR1 KGHSH and CDR2 LQKENI. The CDR3 runs 14 residues. The CDR3 region has the DNA TGTGCCAGCTCACCGACAGGGGAAACAAACATTCAGTACTTC. It encodes CASSPTGETNIQYF.

This clone showed up just a few times. This chain uses TRBV6-5 with TRBJ1-1; 8 bases are a match to TRBD1. Germline assignment: CDR1 MNHEY and CDR2 SVGAGI. The CDR3 length is 14 residues. Trimming took 2 bases from V and 1 from J; bases not matched to a gene: 0. The CDR3 sequence is CASSYDRGNTEAFF. CDR3 DNA: TGTGCCAGCAGTTACGACAGGGGGAACACTGAAGCTTTCTTT.

The chain recombines TRBV28 with TRBJ2-3; no clear D. The CDR3 totals 12 residues. CDR1 is MDHEN and CDR2 is SYDVKM in the germline V gene. Trimming took off 2 bases at V and 5 bases at J, with 5 bases between the two ends. The CDR3 bases are TGTGCCAGCAGTTTAGGAGTAGATACGCAGTATTTT. Protein sequence: CASSLGVDTQYF.

J is TRBJ2-5 and V is TRBV30, with a possible D match to TRBD1 (5 bases). CDR1 is GTSNPN and CDR2 is SVGIG in the germline V gene (reference sequence). The CDR3 is 13 residues long. The germline V and J ends were trimmed by 1 base and 2 bases, with 8 bases remaining between them. CDR3 bases: TGTGCCTGGAGTGCCAGGGAACAAGAGACCCAGTACTTC. As protein: CAWSAREQETQYF.

The CDR3 spells CASSGRQGYTQYF. The CDR3 coding sequence is TGTGCCAGCAGCGGGCGACAGGGGTATACGCAGTATTTT. This chain joins TRBV4-2 and TRBJ2-3; 8 bases map to TRBD1. V shed 5 bases and J 7 bases; nucleotides not matched to a gene: 5. The V gene's germline CDR1 is LGHNA and CDR2 YNFKEQ. The CDR3 is 13 residues long.

The V call is TRBV4-2, the J call TRBJ2-1, with 11 positions matching TRBD2. Germline V gives CDR1 LGHNA, CDR2 YNFKEQ. After removal of 0 bases from V and 5 bases from J, the junction contained 3 bases not matched to a gene. The CDR3 length is 16 residues. CDR3 in amino acids: CASSQELAGGNNEQFF. In DNA form, the CDR3 reads TGTGCCAGCAGCCAAGAGTTAGCGGGAGGGAACAATGAGCAGTTCTTC.

This clone was detected only once. This chain connects TRBV30 to TRBJ2-1, with a tentative D call TRBD2 (6 bases). Trimming removed 4 bases at V and 10 bases at J, with 17 bases between. There are 13 residues in the CDR3. The germline V gene has CDR1 GTSNPN and CDR2 SVGIG (reference sequence). The CDR3 sequence is CAWNVGFGGEQFF. The CDR3, as DNA: TGTGCCTGGAATGTGGGATTTGGAGGGGAGCAGTTCTTC.

CDR3 sequence reads: CASSLGVSSSYNEQFF. CDR3 bases: TGCGCCAGCAGCCTCGGAGTTTCGAGCTCCTACAATGAGCAGTTCTTC. V gene TRBV5-1 combines with J gene TRBJ2-1; the D is unclear. The ends were cut back, 4 bases at V and 0 bases at J, with 14 bases in the middle. The CDR3 is made up of 16 amino acids. Germline loops: CDR1 SGHRS, CDR2 YFSETQ.

The chain is built from TRBV9 and TRBJ2-7; 7 positions agree with TRBD1. Germline V gives CDR1 SGDLS, CDR2 YYNGEE. J was trimmed by 0 bases and V by 4 bases; bases with no gene match: 7. The CDR3 spans 15 residues. In DNA, the CDR3 is TGTGCCAGCAGCATAGGACAGGCCTCCTCCTACGAGCAGTACTTC. Translating it yields CASSIGQASSYEQYF.

J is TRBJ2-1 and V is TRBV19; 8 nucleotides match TRBD1. CDR3 size: 14 residues. Trimming cost V 0 bases and J 7 bases; bases outside gene matches: 2. Germline assignment: CDR1 LNHDA and CDR2 SQIVND (reference sequence). This chain's CDR3 is CASSIDNRGNEQFF. CDR3 in DNA: TGTGCCAGTAGTATAGATAACAGGGGGAATGAGCAGTTCTTC.

This sequence joins TRBV7-9 and TRBJ2-5, with a weak D call TRBD1 (5 bases). CDR1 is SEHNR and CDR2 is FQNEAQ in the germline V gene (reference sequence). The CDR3 has 14 amino acids. V dropped 4 bases and J dropped 4 bases, with 13 bases sitting between them. As DNA, the CDR3 is TGTGCCAGCAGCTCTCCAGGGCTACCAGAGACCCAGTACTTC. Its protein product is CASSSPGLPETQYF.

V is TRBV27 and J is TRBJ1-2; 9 bases fit TRBD1. Germline V CDR1 and CDR2: MNHEY, SMNVEV (reference sequence). Trimming at V came to 6 bases and at J to 4 bases, leaving 6 bases not matched to a gene. The CDR3 extends over 14 amino acids. The CDR3 nucleotides read TGTGCCAGCAGACGGGACAGGGATACCTATGGCTACACCTTC. It encodes CASRRDRDTYGYTF.

The chain recombines TRBV7-2 with TRBJ1-5; 7 positions agree with TRBD1. J was trimmed by 1 base and V by 5 bases; bases with no gene match: 5. The V gene's germline CDR1 is SGHTA and CDR2 FQGNSA. The CDR3 extends over 15 amino acids. CDR3 sequence reads: CASSIQGHSNQPQHF. DNA of the CDR3: TGTGCCAGCAGCATACAGGGGCACAGCAATCAGCCCCAGCATTTT.

The chain carries TRBV5-4 and TRBJ2-1; a weak D match, TRBD1 (6 bases). The V gene's germline CDR1 is SGHNT and CDR2 YYREEE (reference sequence). The CDR3 extends over 16 amino acids. V lost 7 bases and J 6 bases, leaving 23 bases between the germline ends. CDR3 protein: CASRPTRDKSINEQFF. In DNA form, the CDR3 reads TGTGCCAGCCGCCCAACCCGGGACAAAAGTATCAATGAGCAGTTCTTC.

The chain is built from TRBV19 and TRBJ2-7; 7 bases are shared with TRBD2. This CDR3 region has 13 residues. V was pared by 4 bases and J by 2 bases, with 2 bases of the junction left unmatched. The germline CDR1 and CDR2 sequences are LNHDA and SQIVND (reference sequence). CDR3 in DNA: TGTGCCAGTAGTAACGCGGGGGCCTACGAGCAGTACTTC. It encodes CASSNAGAYEQYF.

This clone has only one observation. The chain links TRBV30 to TRBJ1-6; 10 bases align to TRBD1. The J segment lost 8 bases and the V segment lost 6 bases, leaving 10 bases of the junction unmatched. The CDR3 runs 15 residues. The V gene's germline CDR1 is GTSNPN and CDR2 SVGIG (reference sequence). The chain's CDR3 is CACKTGTGAHSPLHF. The CDR3 region has the DNA TGTGCCTGCAAAACCGGGACAGGGGCTCATTCACCCCTCCACTTT.

This clone was seen a few times. The V call is TRBV15, the J call TRBJ2-4; TRBD1 matches at 11 bases. CDR1 LNHNV and CDR2 YYDKDF come from the germline V gene (reference sequence). The J segment lost 3 bases and the V segment lost 1 base, leaving 2 bases of the junction unmatched. There are 16 residues in the CDR3. Here the CDR3 DNA reads TGTGCCACCAGCAGAGGGGACAGGGGGAGCAAAAACATTCAGTACTTC. It encodes CATSRGDRGSKNIQYF.